This record covers a single T cell receptor (beta chain). In the original workflow: For nucleated cells, counts were estimated from reference gene primer amplification. TCRdb keeps only in-frame clones here, not all; method: immunoSEQ multiplex PCR. V and J calls plus clone size are reproduced from that table; the DNA served to infer D and trimming. Altogether about 300,000 clones are present, approximately 84% being singletons, with the ten largest covering around 1.6%. These data come from a study of blood T cell repertoires in COVID-19. Study in general: T cells, B-cell-depleted T cells, or PBMCs provided the cDNA or gDNA that served as material.

Germline V CDR1 and CDR2: SGHAT, FQNNGV. CDR3 length: 15 residues. V gave up 2 bases and J gave up 8 bases, with 15 bases separating them. Seattle patients were enrolled while actively infected and followed longitudinally. J is TRBJ1-4 and V is TRBV11-2, with a weak D call TRBD1 (5 bases). The sequenced sample was peripheral blood. This receptor was identified in a human donor with COVID-19, enrolled during active disease. The donor label of this sample is uncertain. Here the CDR3 reads CASSLMGPGDEKLFF. In nucleotides, the CDR3 is TGTGCCAGCAGCTTAATGGGGCCGGGGGACGAAAAACTGTTTTTT. Full variable domain (outside the CDR3, taken from reference TRBV11-2 and TRBJ1-4): EAGVAQSPRYKIIEKRQSVAFWCNPISGHATLYWYQQILGQGPKLLIQFQNNGVVDDSQLPKDRFSAERLKGVDSTLKIQPAKLEDSAVYLCASSLMGPGDEKLFFGSGTQLSVL.